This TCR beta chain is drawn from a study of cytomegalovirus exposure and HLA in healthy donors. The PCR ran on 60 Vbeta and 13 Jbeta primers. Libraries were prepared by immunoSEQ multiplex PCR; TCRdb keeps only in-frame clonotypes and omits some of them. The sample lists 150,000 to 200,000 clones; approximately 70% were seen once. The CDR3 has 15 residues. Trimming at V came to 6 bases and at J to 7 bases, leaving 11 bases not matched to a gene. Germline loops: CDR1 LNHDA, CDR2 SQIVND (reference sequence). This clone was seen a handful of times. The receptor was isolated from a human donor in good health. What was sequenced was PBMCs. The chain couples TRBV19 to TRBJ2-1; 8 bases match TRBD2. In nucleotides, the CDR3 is TGTGCCAGTAGAGGTCTCGGGGGGGTCCCAAATGAGCAGTTCTTC. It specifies CASRGLGGVPNEQFF.